This TCR beta chain appears in the sequencing data of a study of type 1 and type 2 diabetes patients. For the study at large: Across the study, fewer than 20,000,000 paired-end reads were produced. General study points: Some T1D-only expanded clones might appear in more T2D or control samples.

Details on this clonotype: As yet, its antigen is unknown.

The CDR3 has 15 residues. Trimming pared 0 bases from V and 2 bases from J, leaving 9 bases between. In germline, CDR1 is SGHVS, CDR2 FQNEAQ. The PCR template was genomic DNA. Amplification of the beta chain CDR3 used 30 forward and 13 reverse multiplex primers. MiXCR, run by TCRdb on the multiplex PCR reads, gives a single entry per CDR3 protein. Of about 270,000 distinct CDR3 sequences listed, around 47% are singletons. This rearrangement joins TRBV7-8 to TRBJ2-3; D is uncertain. The sequenced sample consisted of peripheral blood mononuclear cells (PBMCs). The sequence was obtained from a young man with type 2 diabetes. The CDR3 here is CASSLAGSSTDTQYF. In DNA, the CDR3 is TGTGCCAGCAGCTTAGCCGGGTCTTCCACAGATACGCAGTATTTT.